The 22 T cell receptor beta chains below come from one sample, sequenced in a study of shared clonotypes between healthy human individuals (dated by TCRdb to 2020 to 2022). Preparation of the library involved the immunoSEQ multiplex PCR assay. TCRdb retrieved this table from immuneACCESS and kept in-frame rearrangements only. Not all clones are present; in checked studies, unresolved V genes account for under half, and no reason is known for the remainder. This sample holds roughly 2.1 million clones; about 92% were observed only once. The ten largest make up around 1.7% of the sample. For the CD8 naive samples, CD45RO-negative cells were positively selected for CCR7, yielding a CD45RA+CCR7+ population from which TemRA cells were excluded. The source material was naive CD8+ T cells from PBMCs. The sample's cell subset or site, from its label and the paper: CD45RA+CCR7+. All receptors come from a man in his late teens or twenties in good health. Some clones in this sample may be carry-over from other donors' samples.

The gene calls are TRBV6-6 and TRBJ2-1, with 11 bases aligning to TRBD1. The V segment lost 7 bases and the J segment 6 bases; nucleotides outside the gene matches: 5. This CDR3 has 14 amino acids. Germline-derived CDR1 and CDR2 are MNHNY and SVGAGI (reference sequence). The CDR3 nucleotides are TGTGCCAGCATCGGGGACAGGGGGTTCAATGAGCAGTTCTTC. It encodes CASIGDRGFNEQFF.

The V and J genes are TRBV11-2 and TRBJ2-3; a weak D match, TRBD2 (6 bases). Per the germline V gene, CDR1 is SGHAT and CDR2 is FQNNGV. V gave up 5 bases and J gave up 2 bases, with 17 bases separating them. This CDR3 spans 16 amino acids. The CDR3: CASSPNIAAPTDTQYF. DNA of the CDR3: TGTGCCAGCAGCCCTAACATAGCGGCTCCCACAGATACGCAGTATTTT.

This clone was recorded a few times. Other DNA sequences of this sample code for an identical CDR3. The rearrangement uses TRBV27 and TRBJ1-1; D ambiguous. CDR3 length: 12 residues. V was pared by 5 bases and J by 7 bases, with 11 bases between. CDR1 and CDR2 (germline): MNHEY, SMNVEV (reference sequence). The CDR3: CASSLGRGEAFF. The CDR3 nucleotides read TGTGCCAGCAGTCTAGGACGGGGTGAAGCTTTCTTT.

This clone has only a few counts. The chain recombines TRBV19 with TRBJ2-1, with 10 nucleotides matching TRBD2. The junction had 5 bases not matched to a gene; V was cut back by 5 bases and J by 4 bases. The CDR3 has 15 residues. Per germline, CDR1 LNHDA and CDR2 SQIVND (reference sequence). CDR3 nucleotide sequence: TGTGCCAGTAGTTTCGGACTAGCGGAATACAATGAGCAGTTCTTC. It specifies CASSFGLAEYNEQFF.

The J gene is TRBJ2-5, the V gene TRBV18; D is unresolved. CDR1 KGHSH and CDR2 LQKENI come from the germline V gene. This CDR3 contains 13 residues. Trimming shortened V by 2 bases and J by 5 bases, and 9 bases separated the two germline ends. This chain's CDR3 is CASSPSTGETQYF. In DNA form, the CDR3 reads TGTGCCAGCTCACCAAGCACCGGGGAGACCCAGTACTTC. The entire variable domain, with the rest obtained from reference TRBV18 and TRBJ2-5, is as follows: NAGVMQNPRHLVRRRGQEARLRCSPMKGHSHVYWYRQLPEEGLKFMVYLQKENIIDESGMPKERFSAEFPKEGPSILRIQQVVRGDSAAYFCASSPSTGETQYFGPGTRLLVL.

In nucleotides, the CDR3 is TGTGCCAGCAGCTTAGCCCCAACTAGCGGGAGGGCCTCCTACGAGCAGTACTTC. This gives the protein CASSLAPTSGRASYEQYF. V gene TRBV7-6 combines with J gene TRBJ2-7, with 13 bases aligning to TRBD2. The length of the CDR3 is 18 residues. From germline, CDR1 is SGHVS and CDR2 FNYEAQ. V shed 0 bases and J 0 bases; nucleotides not matched to a gene: 5.

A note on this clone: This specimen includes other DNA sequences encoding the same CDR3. The CDR3 DNA sequence: TGTGCCAGCAGCTTAGCGACAGGGGAGCTGTTTTTT. This gives the protein CASSLATGELFF. The gene calls are TRBV7-9 and TRBJ2-2; no clear D. The CDR3 is made up of 12 amino acids. CDR1 SEHNR and CDR2 FQNEAQ come from the germline V gene (reference sequence). The V gene lost 0 bases and the J gene lost 8 bases, with 4 bases spanning the gap.

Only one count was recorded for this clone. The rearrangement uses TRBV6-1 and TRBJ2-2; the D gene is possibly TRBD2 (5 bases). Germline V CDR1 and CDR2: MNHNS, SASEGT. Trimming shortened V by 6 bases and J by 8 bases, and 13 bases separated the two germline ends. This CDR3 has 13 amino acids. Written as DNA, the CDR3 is TGTGCCAGCAGAAGCGGCCTGGGAGGGGAGCTGTTTTTT. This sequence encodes CASRSGLGGELFF.

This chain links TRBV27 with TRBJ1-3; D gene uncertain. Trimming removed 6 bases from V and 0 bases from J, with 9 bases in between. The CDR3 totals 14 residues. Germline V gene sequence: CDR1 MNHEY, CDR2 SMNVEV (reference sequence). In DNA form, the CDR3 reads TGTGCCAGCAGGAGTCACAGCTCTGGAAACACCATATATTTT. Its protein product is CASRSHSSGNTIYF.

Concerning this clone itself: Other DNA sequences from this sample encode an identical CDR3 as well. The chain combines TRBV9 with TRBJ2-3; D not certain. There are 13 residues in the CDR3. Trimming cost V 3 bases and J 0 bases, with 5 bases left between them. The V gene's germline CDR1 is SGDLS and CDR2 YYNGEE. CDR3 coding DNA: TGTGCCAGCAGCGAACGAAGCACAGATACGCAGTATTTT. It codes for CASSERSTDTQYF.

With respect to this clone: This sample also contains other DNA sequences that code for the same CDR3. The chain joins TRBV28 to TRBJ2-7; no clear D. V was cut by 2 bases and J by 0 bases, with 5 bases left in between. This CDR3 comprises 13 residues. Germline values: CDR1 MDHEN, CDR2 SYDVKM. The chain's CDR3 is CASSLHRSYEQYF. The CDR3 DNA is TGTGCCAGCAGTTTACACCGCTCCTACGAGCAGTACTTC. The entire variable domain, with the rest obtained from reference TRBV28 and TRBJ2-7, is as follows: DVKVTQSSRYLVKRTGEKVFLECVQDMDHENMFWYRQDPGLGLRLIYFSYDVKMKEKGDIPEGYSVSREKKERFSLILESASTNQTSMYLCASSLHRSYEQYFGPGTRLTVT.

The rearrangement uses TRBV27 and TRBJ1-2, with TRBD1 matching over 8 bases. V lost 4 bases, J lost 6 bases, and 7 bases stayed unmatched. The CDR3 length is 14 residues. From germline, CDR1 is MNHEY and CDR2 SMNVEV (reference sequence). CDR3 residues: CASSYSQGGDGYTF. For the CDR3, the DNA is TGTGCCAGCAGTTACTCACAGGGGGGCGATGGCTACACCTTC.

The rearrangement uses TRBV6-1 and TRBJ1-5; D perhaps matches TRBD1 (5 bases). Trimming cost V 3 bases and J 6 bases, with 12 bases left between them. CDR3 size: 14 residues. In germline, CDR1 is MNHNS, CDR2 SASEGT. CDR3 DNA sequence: TGTGCCAGCAGTGATCCCGAGGGGACTCAGCCCCAGCATTTT. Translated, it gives CASSDPEGTQPQHF.

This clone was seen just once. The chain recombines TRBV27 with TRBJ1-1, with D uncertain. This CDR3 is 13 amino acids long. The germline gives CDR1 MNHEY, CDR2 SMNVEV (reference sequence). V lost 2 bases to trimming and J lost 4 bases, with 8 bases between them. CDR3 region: CASSLVLGTEAFF. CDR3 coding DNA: TGTGCCAGCAGTTTAGTACTGGGCACTGAAGCTTTCTTT.

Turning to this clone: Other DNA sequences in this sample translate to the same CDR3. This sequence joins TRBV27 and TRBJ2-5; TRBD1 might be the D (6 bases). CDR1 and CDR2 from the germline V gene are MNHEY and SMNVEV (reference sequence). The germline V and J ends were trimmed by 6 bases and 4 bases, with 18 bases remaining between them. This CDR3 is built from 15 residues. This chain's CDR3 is CASRRWGRRGETQYF. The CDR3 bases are TGTGCCAGCAGGAGGTGGGGGCGCCGGGGAGAGACCCAGTACTTC.

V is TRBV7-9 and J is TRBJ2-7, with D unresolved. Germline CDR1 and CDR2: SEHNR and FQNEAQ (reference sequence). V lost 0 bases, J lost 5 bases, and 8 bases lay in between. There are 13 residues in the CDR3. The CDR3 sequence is CASSLAVGNEQYF. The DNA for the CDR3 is TGTGCCAGCAGCTTAGCGGTGGGGAACGAGCAGTACTTC.

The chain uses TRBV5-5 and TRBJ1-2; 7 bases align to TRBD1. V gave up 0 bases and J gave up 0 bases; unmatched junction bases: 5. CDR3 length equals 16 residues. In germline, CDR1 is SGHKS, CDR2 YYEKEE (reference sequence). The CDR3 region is CASSLVGDSANYGYTF. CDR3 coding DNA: TGTGCCAGCAGCTTGGTTGGGGACAGCGCTAACTATGGCTACACCTTC.

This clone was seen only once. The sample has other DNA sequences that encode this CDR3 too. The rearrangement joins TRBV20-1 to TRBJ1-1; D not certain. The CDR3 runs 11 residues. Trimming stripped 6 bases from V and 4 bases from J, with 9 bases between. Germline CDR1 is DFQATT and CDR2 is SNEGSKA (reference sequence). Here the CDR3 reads CSAQVGTEAFF. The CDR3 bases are TGCAGTGCGCAAGTGGGCACTGAAGCTTTCTTT.

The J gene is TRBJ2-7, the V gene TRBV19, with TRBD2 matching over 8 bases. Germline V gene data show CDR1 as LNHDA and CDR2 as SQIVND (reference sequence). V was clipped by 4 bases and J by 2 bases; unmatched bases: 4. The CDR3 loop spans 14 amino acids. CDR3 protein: CASSTSGSPYEQYF. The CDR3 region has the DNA TGTGCCAGTAGTACCAGCGGGAGCCCCTACGAGCAGTACTTC.

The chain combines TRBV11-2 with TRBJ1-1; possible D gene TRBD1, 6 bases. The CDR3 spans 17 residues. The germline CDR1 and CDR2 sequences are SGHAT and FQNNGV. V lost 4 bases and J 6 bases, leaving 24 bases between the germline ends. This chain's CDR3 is CASSSFPGQSPRPEAFF. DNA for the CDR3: TGTGCCAGCAGCTCGTTCCCGGGACAATCCCCCCGACCTGAAGCTTTCTTT.

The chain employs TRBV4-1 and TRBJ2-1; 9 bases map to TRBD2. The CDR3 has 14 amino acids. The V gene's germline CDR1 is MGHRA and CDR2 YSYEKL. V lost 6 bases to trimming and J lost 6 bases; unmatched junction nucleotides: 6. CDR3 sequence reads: CASREREALNEQFF. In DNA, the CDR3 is TGCGCCAGCAGAGAGCGGGAGGCCCTCAATGAGCAGTTCTTC.

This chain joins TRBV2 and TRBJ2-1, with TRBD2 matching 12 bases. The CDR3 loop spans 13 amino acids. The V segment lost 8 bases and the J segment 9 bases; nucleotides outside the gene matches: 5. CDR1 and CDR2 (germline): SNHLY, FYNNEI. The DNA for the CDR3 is TGTGCCAGCCACCCTAGCGGGAGGGGTGAGCAGTTCTTC. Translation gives CASHPSGRGEQFF. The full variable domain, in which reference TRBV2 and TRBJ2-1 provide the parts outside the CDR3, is EPEVTQTPSHQVTQMGQEVILRCVPISNHLYFYWYRQILGQKVEFLVSFYNNEISEKSEIFDDQFSVERPDGSNFTLKIRSTKLEDSAMYFCASHPSGRGEQFFGPGTRLTVL.